This T cell receptor beta chain was identified during a study of blood T cells in healthy people across ages. Regarding the study as a whole: Long-lived donors carried more naive CD4+ cells and greater diversity than aged donors. Older age went with lower TCR beta diversity per million T cells, in a roughly linear way.

Primed by a sample-barcoded 5' primer and a J-beta primer mix, a second PCR proceeded for about 7 to 12 cycles. A single record per CDR3 protein comes from TCRdb applying MiXCR to the 5' RACE reads. The data show 600,000 to 1,000,000 distinct CDR3 sequences, with around 25% seen just once and roughly 3.8% held by the top ten. As for this clonotype: Its specificity is unknown.

The CDR3 is 14 amino acids. The germline V and J ends were trimmed by 6 bases and 3 bases, with 9 bases remaining between them. CDR1 and CDR2 (germline): MDHEN, SYDVKM. This sample was shared with a second study, whose subject was T cells of mothers and their children. From that report: Per 15 ul, 1.5 ug of RNA was used, with all extracted RNA going into cDNA synthesis. Thymic selection molds TCR recombination products alike in related and unrelated pairs.

The clonotype was recovered from a boy aged 10-17 years in good health. The chain uses TRBV28 and TRBJ1-6, with D unresolved. The sequenced sample was blood. Here the CDR3 DNA reads TGTGCCAGCAGCTCAGCTGGCTATAATTCACCCCTCCACTTT. It is translated as CASSSAGYNSPLHF.